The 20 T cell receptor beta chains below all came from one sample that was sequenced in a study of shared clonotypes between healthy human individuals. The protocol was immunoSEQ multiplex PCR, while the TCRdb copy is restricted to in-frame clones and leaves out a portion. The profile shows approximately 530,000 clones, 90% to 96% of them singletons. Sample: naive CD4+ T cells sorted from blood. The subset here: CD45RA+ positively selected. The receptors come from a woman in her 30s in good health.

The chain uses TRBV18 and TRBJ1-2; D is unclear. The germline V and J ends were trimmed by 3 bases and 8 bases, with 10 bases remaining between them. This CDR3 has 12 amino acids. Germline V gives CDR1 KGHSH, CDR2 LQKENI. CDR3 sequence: CASSPSLLGYTF. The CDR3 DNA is TGTGCCAGCTCACCGAGTCTGTTGGGCTACACCTTC.

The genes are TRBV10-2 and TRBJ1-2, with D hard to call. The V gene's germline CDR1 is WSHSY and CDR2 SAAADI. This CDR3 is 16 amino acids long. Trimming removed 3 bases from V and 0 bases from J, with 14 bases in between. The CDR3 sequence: CASSDLAGKANYGYTF. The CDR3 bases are TGCGCCAGCAGTGACCTCGCCGGTAAAGCTAACTATGGCTACACCTTC.

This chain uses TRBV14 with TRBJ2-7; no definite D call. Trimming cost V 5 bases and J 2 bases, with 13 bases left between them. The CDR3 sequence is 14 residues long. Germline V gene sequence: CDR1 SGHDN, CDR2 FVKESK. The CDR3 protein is CASSDSVSPYEQYF. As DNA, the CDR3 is TGTGCCAGCAGCGACTCTGTGAGCCCCTACGAGCAGTACTTC.

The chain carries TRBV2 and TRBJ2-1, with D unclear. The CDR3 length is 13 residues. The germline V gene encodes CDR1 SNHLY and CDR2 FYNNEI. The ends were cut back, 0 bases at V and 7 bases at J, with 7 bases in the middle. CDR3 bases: TGTGCCAGCAGTGAAGCAGGGCCTAATGAGCAGTTCTTC. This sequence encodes CASSEAGPNEQFF. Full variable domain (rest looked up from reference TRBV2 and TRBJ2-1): EPEVTQTPSHQVTQMGQEVILRCVPISNHLYFYWYRQILGQKVEFLVSFYNNEISEKSEIFDDQFSVERPDGSNFTLKIRSTKLEDSAMYFCASSEAGPNEQFFGPGTRLTVL.

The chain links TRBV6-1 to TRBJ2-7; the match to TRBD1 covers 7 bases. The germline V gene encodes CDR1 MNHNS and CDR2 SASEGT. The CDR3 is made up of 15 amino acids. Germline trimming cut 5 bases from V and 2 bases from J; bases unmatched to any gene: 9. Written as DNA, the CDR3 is TGTGCCAGCAGTAATCCGGGACAGCTAACCTACGAGCAGTACTTC. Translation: CASSNPGQLTYEQYF.

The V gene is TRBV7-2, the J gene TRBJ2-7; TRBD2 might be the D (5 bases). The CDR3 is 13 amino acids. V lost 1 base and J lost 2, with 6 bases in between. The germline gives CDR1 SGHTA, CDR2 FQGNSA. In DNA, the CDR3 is TGTGCCAGCAGCTTAGAGAGGGCCTACGAGCAGTACTTC. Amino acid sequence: CASSLERAYEQYF. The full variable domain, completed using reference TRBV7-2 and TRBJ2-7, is GAGVSQSPSNKVTEKGKDVELRCDPISGHTALYWYRQSLGQGLEFLIYFQGNSAPDKSGLPSDRFSAERTGGSVSTLTIQRTQQEDSAVYLCASSLERAYEQYFGPGTRLTVT.

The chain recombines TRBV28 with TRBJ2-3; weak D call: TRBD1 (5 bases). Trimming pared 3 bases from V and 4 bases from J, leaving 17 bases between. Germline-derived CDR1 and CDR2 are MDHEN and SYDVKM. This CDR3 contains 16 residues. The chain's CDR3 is CASSFTWGITSDTQYF. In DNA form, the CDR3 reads TGTGCCAGCAGTTTTACGTGGGGCATCACTTCAGATACGCAGTATTTT.

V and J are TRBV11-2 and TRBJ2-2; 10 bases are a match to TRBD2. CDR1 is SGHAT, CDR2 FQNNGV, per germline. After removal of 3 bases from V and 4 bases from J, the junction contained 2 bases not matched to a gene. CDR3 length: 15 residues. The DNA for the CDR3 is TGTGCCAGCAGCTTTTTAGCGGGAGGCACCGGGGAGCTGTTTTTT. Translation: CASSFLAGGTGELFF.

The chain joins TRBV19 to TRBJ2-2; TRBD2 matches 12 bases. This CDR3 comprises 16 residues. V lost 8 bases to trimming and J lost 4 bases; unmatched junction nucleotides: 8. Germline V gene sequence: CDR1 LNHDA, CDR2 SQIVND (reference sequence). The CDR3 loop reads CASRRLAGDGTGELFF. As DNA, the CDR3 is TGTGCCAGTCGCCGACTAGCGGGAGACGGCACCGGGGAGCTGTTTTTT. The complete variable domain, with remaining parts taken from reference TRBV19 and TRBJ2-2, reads DGGITQSPKYLFRKEGQNVTLSCEQNLNHDAMYWYRQDPGQGLRLIYYSQIVNDFQKGDIAEGYSVSREKKESFPLTVTSAQKNPTAFYLCASRRLAGDGTGELFFGEGSRLTVL.

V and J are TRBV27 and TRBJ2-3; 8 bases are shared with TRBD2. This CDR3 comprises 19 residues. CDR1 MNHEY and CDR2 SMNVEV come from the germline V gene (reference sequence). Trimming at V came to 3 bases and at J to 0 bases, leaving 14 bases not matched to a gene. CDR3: CASSLWGPGLGSSTDTQYF. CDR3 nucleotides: TGTGCCAGCAGTTTGTGGGGACCGGGACTAGGCTCTAGCACAGATACGCAGTATTTT.

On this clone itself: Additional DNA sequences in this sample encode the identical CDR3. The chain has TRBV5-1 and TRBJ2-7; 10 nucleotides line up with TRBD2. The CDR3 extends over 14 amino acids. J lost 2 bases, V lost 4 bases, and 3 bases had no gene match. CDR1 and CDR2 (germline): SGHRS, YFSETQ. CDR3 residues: CASSRTSGTYEQYF. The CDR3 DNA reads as TGCGCCAGCAGCCGGACTAGCGGTACCTACGAGCAGTACTTC.

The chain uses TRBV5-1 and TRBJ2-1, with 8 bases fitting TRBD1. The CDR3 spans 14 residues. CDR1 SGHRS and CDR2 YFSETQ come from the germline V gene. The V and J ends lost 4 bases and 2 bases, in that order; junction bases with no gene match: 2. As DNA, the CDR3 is TGCGCCAGCAGCGGACAGGGTGCCTACAATGAGCAGTTCTTC. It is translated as CASSGQGAYNEQFF.

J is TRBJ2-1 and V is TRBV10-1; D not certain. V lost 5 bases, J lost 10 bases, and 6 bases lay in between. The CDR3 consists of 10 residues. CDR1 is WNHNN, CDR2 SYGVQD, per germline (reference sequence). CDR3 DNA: TGCGCCAGCAGTCCCGTGGAGCAGTTCTTC. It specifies CASSPVEQFF.

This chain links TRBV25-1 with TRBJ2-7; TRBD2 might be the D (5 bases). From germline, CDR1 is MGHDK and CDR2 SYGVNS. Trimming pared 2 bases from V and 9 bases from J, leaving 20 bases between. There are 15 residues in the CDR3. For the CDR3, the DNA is TGTGCCAGCAGTGAACCGGGATATTTAGGTACGAGGCAGTACTTC. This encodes CASSEPGYLGTRQYF.

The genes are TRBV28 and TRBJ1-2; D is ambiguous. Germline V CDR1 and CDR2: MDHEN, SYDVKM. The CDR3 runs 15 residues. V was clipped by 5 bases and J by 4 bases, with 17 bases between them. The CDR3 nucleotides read TGTGCCAGCAGTGCGGGCCAGAAGAACCTCTATGGCTACACCTTC. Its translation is CASSAGQKNLYGYTF.

The CDR3 DNA is TGCGCCAGCAGCTCCCGGGACAGCAGAAACACTGAAGCTTTCTTT. Protein sequence: CASSSRDSRNTEAFF. V and J are TRBV5-1 and TRBJ1-1, with TRBD1 matching over 7 bases. Looked up from germline, CDR1 is SGHRS and CDR2 is YFSETQ. V was clipped by 3 bases and J by 2 bases; unmatched bases: 7. This CDR3 has 15 amino acids. The full variable domain, with the rest looked up from reference TRBV5-1 and TRBJ1-1, is KAGVTQTPRYLIKTRGQQVTLSCSPISGHRSVSWYQQTPGQGLQFLFEYFSETQRNKGNFPGRFSGRQFSNSRSEMNVSTLELGDSALYLCASSSRDSRNTEAFFGQGTRLTVV.

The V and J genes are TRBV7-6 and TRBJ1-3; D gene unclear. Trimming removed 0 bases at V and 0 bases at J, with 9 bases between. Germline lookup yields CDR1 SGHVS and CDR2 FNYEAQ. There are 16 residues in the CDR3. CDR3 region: CASSLATAASGNTIYF. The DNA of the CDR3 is TGTGCCAGCAGCTTAGCGACGGCTGCCTCTGGAAACACCATATATTTT.

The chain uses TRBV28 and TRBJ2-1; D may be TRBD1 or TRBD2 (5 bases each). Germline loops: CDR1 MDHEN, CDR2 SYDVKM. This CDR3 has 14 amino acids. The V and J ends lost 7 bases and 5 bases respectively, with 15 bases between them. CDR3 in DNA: TGTGCCAGCAAGTGGGGGAGCACCGACAATGAGCAGTTCTTC. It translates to CASKWGSTDNEQFF.

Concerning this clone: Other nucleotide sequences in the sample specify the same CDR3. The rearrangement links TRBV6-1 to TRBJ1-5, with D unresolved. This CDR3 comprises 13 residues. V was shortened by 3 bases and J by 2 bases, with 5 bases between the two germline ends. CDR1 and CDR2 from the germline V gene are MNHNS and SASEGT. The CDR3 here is CASSESGNQPQHF. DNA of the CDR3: TGTGCCAGCAGTGAGTCCGGCAATCAGCCCCAGCATTTT.

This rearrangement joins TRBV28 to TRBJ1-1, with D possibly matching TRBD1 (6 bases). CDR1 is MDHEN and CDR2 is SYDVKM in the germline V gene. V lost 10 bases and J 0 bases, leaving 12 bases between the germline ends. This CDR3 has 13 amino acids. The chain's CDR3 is CATQGQMNTEAFF. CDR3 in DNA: TGTGCCACCCAGGGGCAGATGAACACTGAAGCTTTCTTT.